The 14 T cell receptor beta chains given below trace back to one sample, sequenced in a study of technical replicates of blood from several donors. Only in-frame clones appear in the TCRdb table, and some are missing; sequencing was by immunoSEQ multiplex PCR. The profile covers 60,000 to 90,000 clones, with approximately 95% appearing a single time and 0.25% taken by the ten largest. Sequencing was performed on T cells isolated from PBMCs. These receptors all come from a human donor in good health.

A few counts support this clone. CDR3: CASSLGTGLGTEAFF. The CDR3 bases are TGTGCCAGCAGCTTAGGGACAGGGTTGGGCACTGAAGCTTTCTTT. This rearrangement joins TRBV11-1 to TRBJ1-1; 8 bases map to TRBD1. The V segment lost 1 base and the J segment 4 bases; nucleotides outside the gene matches: 5. The germline CDR1 and CDR2 sequences are SGHAT and FQDESV (reference sequence). This CDR3 region has 15 residues.

V usage is TRBV21-1 and J usage is TRBJ2-6; the D call of TRBD2 is as the table states it, not checked on the DNA. TRBV21-1 is a pseudogene. The CDR3 has 16 residues. As DNA, the CDR3 is TGTGCCAGCAGCGGCGGGGGATTCTCTGGGGCCAACGTCCTGACTTTC. The encoded protein is CASSGGGFSGANVLTF.

The gene calls are TRBV11-2 and TRBJ1-1; 9 bases are shared with TRBD1. The length of the CDR3 is 13 residues. The germline CDR1 and CDR2 sequences are SGHAT and FQNNGV. V gave up 5 bases and J gave up 4 bases; unmatched junction bases: 2. The CDR3 sequence: CASSPTGGTEAFF. The CDR3 coding sequence is TGTGCCAGCAGCCCGACAGGGGGCACTGAAGCTTTCTTT.

The rearrangement links TRBV10-1 to TRBJ1-5, with D unclear. Germline CDR1 reads WNHNN; CDR2 reads SYGVQD (reference sequence). Trimming pared 0 bases from V and 2 bases from J, leaving 11 bases between. The CDR3 is 16 amino acids. The CDR3 loop is CASSESRAGGNQPQHF. The CDR3 DNA sequence: TGCGCCAGCAGTGAGTCGCGGGCAGGAGGCAATCAGCCCCAGCATTTT.

The chain combines TRBV5-4 with TRBJ1-2; TRBD1 is a possible D gene (6 bases). V gave up 4 bases and J gave up 5 bases, with 21 bases separating them. The CDR3 sequence is 16 residues long. Germline V CDR1 and CDR2: SGHNT, YYREEE (reference sequence). The CDR3 DNA reads as TGTGCCAGCAGCAGAAGACCGGGACAAGTTAAGTATGGCTACACCTTC. Amino acids: CASSRRPGQVKYGYTF.

This rearrangement joins TRBV5-1 to TRBJ2-1; 7 nucleotides line up with TRBD1. The junction had 16 bases not matched to a gene; V was cut back by 6 bases and J by 1 base. CDR3 size: 18 residues. Germline values: CDR1 SGHRS, CDR2 YFSETQ. CDR3 DNA sequence: TGCGCCAGCACCTCACAGGGGCCGGCTAGATATTCCTACAATGAGCAGTTCTTC. This translates into CASTSQGPARYSYNEQFF.

The CDR3 here is CASSLVGGATGELFF. Written as DNA, the CDR3 is TGTGCCAGCAGCTTAGTTGGAGGGGCCACCGGGGAGCTGTTTTTT. This sequence joins TRBV11-2 and TRBJ2-2, with a weak D call TRBD2 (6 bases). This CDR3 contains 15 residues. Germline V gene lookup returns CDR1 SGHAT and CDR2 FQNNGV. Trimming took off 1 base at V and 4 bases at J, with 10 bases between the two ends.

V is TRBV27 and J is TRBJ1-4; tentative D call: TRBD1 (5 bases). Trimming stripped 3 bases from V and 0 bases from J, with 11 bases between. CDR3 length: 16 residues. Germline CDR1 MNHEY, CDR2 SMNVEV (reference sequence). CDR3 amino acids: CASSFTRDSTNEKLFF. CDR3 DNA: TGTGCCAGCAGTTTTACGCGGGACTCAACTAATGAAAAACTGTTTTTT.

CDR3 nucleotides: TGTGCCAGCAGCTTAGCGGGGAGGGGCACAGATACGCAGTATTTT. Translation gives CASSLAGRGTDTQYF. This chain uses TRBV7-9 with TRBJ2-3; 7 nucleotides match TRBD2. The germline V gene encodes CDR1 SEHNR and CDR2 FQNEAQ (reference sequence). V shed 0 bases and J 1 base; nucleotides not matched to a gene: 1. The CDR3 consists of 15 residues.

J is TRBJ2-1 and V is TRBV9; 9 nucleotides align to TRBD2. V lost 4 bases to trimming and J lost 6 bases; unmatched junction nucleotides: 8. Germline CDR1 and CDR2: SGDLS and YYNGEE. This CDR3 is built from 15 residues. The CDR3 protein is CASSMTSGGVNEQFF. In DNA form, the CDR3 reads TGTGCCAGCAGCATGACTAGCGGAGGCGTCAATGAGCAGTTCTTC.

The V and J genes are TRBV5-6 and TRBJ2-3, with D unresolved. Germline-derived CDR1 and CDR2 are SGHDT and YYEEEE. V was pared by 6 bases and J by 4 bases, with 12 bases between. This CDR3 has 13 amino acids. The CDR3 sequence: CASNDDLADTQYF. The CDR3 region has the DNA TGTGCCAGCAACGATGACTTGGCAGATACGCAGTATTTT.

The chain joins TRBV27 to TRBJ2-7; a possible D gene is TRBD2 (5 bases). Germline CDR1 is MNHEY and CDR2 is SMNVEV (reference sequence). V lost 6 bases, J lost 3 bases, and 15 bases lay in between. The CDR3 length is 14 residues. The CDR3 DNA follows: TGTGCCAGCAGAGCCCTCCAGCGGAACTACGAGCAGTACTTC. Its translation is CASRALQRNYEQYF.

The chain combines TRBV10-3 with TRBJ1-3; TRBD1 aligns across 7 bases. Germline V CDR1 and CDR2: ENHRY, SYGVKD. There are 15 residues in the CDR3. After removal of 8 bases from V and 1 base from J, the junction contained 8 bases not matched to a gene. The CDR3 DNA follows: TGTGCCATCGGAGACACAGGGGTATCTGGAAACACCATATATTTT. This codes for CAIGDTGVSGNTIYF.

The V gene is TRBV5-5, the J gene TRBJ2-7; D gene uncertain. The CDR3 is 13 residues long. V lost 0 bases and J lost 0, with 4 bases in between. Germline V gene sequence: CDR1 SGHKS, CDR2 YYEKEE (reference sequence). The CDR3 loop is CASSLGSSYEQYF. The CDR3 nucleotides read TGTGCCAGCAGCTTGGGTAGCTCCTACGAGCAGTACTTC.